A selection of T cell receptor beta chains follows, all from one sample in a study of shared clonotypes between healthy human individuals. The table came from immunoSEQ multiplex PCR; TCRdb's copy has only in-frame clones and leaves some out. Of about a million clones detected, around 75% appear once; the ten largest clones hold approximately 1.5%. Sequences were obtained from memory CD4+ T cells sorted from blood. The receptors were gathered from a man in his late teens or twenties in good health. The CDR3 runs from the conserved cysteine through the conserved F or W. D genes are given only for firm matches. Clone size is stated in some rows and not others, as once, few, many or a class when expanded.

>once|TRBV11-2|TRBJ1-2|TRBD1
TGTGCCAGCAGCGGACAGGGAGGCTATGGCTACACCTTC
CASSGQGGYGYTF
>few|TRBV28|TRBJ1-5|TRBD1
TGTGCCAGCCTGCCTTGGGGACAGGGGGGCGGGAGCAATCAGCCCCAGCATTTT
CASLPWGQGGGSNQPQHF
>.|TRBV7-9|TRBJ1-1|TRBD1
TGTGCCAGCAGCCGACAGGGGAAGAGCACTGAAGCTTTCTTT
CASSRQGKSTEAFF
>.|TRBV7-2|TRBJ2-3|TRBD2
TGTGCCAGCAGCCGCCCGAGGGGGACTAGCGAAGACACAGATACGCAGTATTTT
CASSRPRGTSEDTDTQYF
>.|TRBV5-8|TRBJ1-4|.
TGTGCCAGCAGCGGCGAGGAAAAACTGTTTTTT
CASSGEEKLFF
>.|TRBV2|TRBJ2-7|.
TGTGCCAGCAGTGGTAGCGGTCGCGAGCAGTACTTC
CASSGSGREQYF
>.|TRBV5-4|TRBJ1-2|TRBD1
TGTGCCAGCAGCTTGACCGCGGACAGGGGGCTTGGCTACACCTTC
CASSLTADRGLGYTF
>.|TRBV6-6|TRBJ2-5|.
TGTGCCAGCAGCCCCGGACTGACTGACCGCCCCCAGACCCAGTACTTC
CASSPGLTDRPQTQYF
>.|TRBV30|TRBJ1-3|.
TGTGCCGGTCATCGGAGAAACACCATATATTTT
CAGHRRNTIYF
>.|TRBV27|TRBJ1-1|.
TGTGCCAGCAGTGTAGACAGGTTTAACACTGAAGCTTTCTTT
CASSVDRFNTEAFF
>.|TRBV14|TRBJ1-6|.
TGTGCCAGCAGCCAAGATCGGGGAGGTTGGGCACCCCTCCACTTT
CASSQDRGGWAPLHF
>.|TRBV7-8|TRBJ2-5|.
TGTGCCAGCAGTAGCCTTGAAGGGGGGGCCGAAGAGACCCAGTACTTC
CASSSLEGGAEETQYF
>.|TRBV28|TRBJ1-6|TRBD1
TGTGCCAGCAGTGTCTTACCGGGACAGGGGAATTCACCCCTCCACTTT
CASSVLPGQGNSPLHF
>.|TRBV4-1|TRBJ2-7|.
TGCGCCAGCACCCCTGATTCGGGCAGGACCTACGAGCAGTACTTC
CASTPDSGRTYEQYF
>few|TRBV18|TRBJ1-5|.
TGTGCCAGCTCACCACCGTTGGGGGGACTCAATCAGCCCCAGCATTTT
CASSPPLGGLNQPQHF